The 3 T cell receptor beta chains given below trace back to one sample, sequenced in a study of metastatic and nonmetastatic thyroid tumors. No treatment had been given to any patient before thyroid surgery. TCRdb re-analyzed the PCR reads through MiXCR. The sample shows roughly 98,000 clones, 14% to 15% of them seen only once. Sequencing was performed on blood. These receptor sequences come from a female donor with papillary thyroid cancer or a benign thyroid nodule (not recorded which). Some clones in this sample may be carry-over from other donors' samples.

Ten or more counts support this clone. J is TRBJ1-1 and V is TRBV27; tentatively, D is TRBD1 (6 bases). Germline V gives CDR1 MNHEY, CDR2 SMNVEV (reference sequence). The V gene lost 4 bases and the J gene lost 6 bases, with 24 bases spanning the gap. CDR3 length: 17 amino acids. CDR3 sequence: CASSSFRTVGSWAEAFF. CDR3 in DNA: TGTGCCAGCAGTTCTTTCAGGACAGTCGGGTCCTGGGCTGAAGCTTTCTTT.

This clone appeared many times. The rearrangement uses TRBV5-1 and TRBJ2-7, with TRBD1 as a possible D gene (5 bases). CDR3 length: 14 residues. CDR1 and CDR2 (germline): SGHRS, YFSETQ. V shed 0 bases and J shed 4 bases, with 11 bases lying between them. This CDR3 reads CASSLGRASYEQYF. In nucleotides, the CDR3 is TGCGCCAGCAGCTTGGGCAGGGCTTCGTACGAGCAGTACTTC.

This clone occurred a few times. Lacking the conserved final phenylalanine or tryptophan, this CDR3 likely reflects a read error. V is TRBV6-1 and J is TRBJ2-7, with no clear D. The CDR3 is made up of 11 amino acids. Trimming left V 8 bases short and J 9 bases short, with 14 bases between. Germline V gene sequence: CDR1 MNHNS, CDR2 SASEGT. CDR3 in DNA: TGTGCCAGCTCAGTGGCTTTATGGCAGTACCTC. It encodes CASSVALWQYL.